The source of this TCR beta chain is a study of T cells expressing NK-cell markers (dated by TCRdb to about 2020). In the study overall: Several donors provided sorted CD3+CD56+NKG2C+, CD3+CD56+NKG2C- and CD3+CD56-NKG2C+ T-cell subsets, whose TCR beta-chain repertoires were profiled. Among the eight sequenced donors, only one was HCMV-seronegative, while the other seven were HCMV-seropositive. All eight donors whose samples were sequenced were randomly selected healthy volunteers, three of them men and five women. Illumina HiSeq 2000/2500, MiSeq or NextSeq was used to sequence libraries as 2 x 150 bp reads. Points the paper makes about the study in general: Those dominant clonotypes were again the most abundant among CD3+CD56-NKG2C+ cells in a handful of donors, at 28.3-60.1%. It remained unclear whether the expanded NKG2C-expressing T cell clones were specific for HCMV antigens. In roughly six donors, the dominant CD3+CD56+NKG2C+ clonotypes ranked among the top 10 CD8+ clonotypes, making up roughly 1.0-8% of CD8+ T cells.

HCMV serostatus was determined by detecting HCMV-specific IgG in serum with a commercial ELISA kit. Ficoll density gradient centrifugation was used to isolate peripheral blood mononuclear cells from blood. Spanning cysteine to phenylalanine, the CDR3 consists of 15 amino acids. There is no recorded DNA. Reading the germline V gene (reference sequence) gives CDR1 MNHEY and CDR2 SMNVEV. Sequenced using an Illumina HiSeq 2000. TCR beta cDNA libraries were prepared using 5'RACE template switching, which introduced a universal primer site and unique molecular identifiers. cDNA synthesis was primed from the TCR beta constant segment, followed by two successive PCR amplification steps. As for the authors' bioinformatics: MIGEC was used to demultiplex reads and group the reads by UMI, and MiTCR was used to assemble and quantify clonotypes. To exclude erroneous sequences, only TCR cDNA sequences supported by at least two reads were retained. Downstream repertoire analysis used the tcR package, and clonotypes were matched across fractions by CDR3 nucleotide sequence plus V segment. VDJmatch was used to annotate antigen specificity against VDJdb, with one amino acid substitution in CDR3 allowed. After reprocessing by TCRdb, each CDR3 protein sequence is one entry, and no DNA is given. The V and J calls and clone size come from TCRdb's table, not from the authors' own analysis. The sample's records list roughly 450,000 distinct CDR3 sequences. The ten largest make up 1.4% of the sample.

As concerns this clonotype: Its cognate antigen has yet to be identified.

Recombination joined TRBV27 with TRBJ2-3; without DNA, the TCRdb call of TRBD2 cannot be checked. The sample consisted of blood T cells: a sorted CD56 or NKG2C T cell subset, CD4+ or CD8+ T cells, or bulk PBMC T cells (not recorded which). The receptor was isolated from a woman in her forties or fifties in good health. Donor details come from another sample of the same person, matched by shared clones. The CDR3 protein is CASSSEGGRADTQYF.